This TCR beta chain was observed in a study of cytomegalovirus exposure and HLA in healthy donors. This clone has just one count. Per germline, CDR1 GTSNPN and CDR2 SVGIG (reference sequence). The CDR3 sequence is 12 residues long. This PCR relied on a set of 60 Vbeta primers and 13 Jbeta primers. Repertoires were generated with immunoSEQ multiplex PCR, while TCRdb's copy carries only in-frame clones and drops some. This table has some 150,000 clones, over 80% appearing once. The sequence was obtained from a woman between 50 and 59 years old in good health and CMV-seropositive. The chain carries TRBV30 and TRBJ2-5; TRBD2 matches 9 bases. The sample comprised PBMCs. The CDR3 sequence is CAQDSGGETQYF. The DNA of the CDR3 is TGTGCACAGGATAGCGGGGGAGAGACCCAGTACTTC.